This T cell receptor beta chain was recovered during a study of technical replicates of blood from a few donors (dated 2017 in TCRdb). The method behind the library was the immunoSEQ multiplex PCR assay. The clones in this table, taken by TCRdb from immuneACCESS, are in-frame only. Not every clone is retained; where verified, under half of the shortfall comes from an unresolved V gene, and the cause of the rest is unknown. The sample has 100,000 or so clones on record, almost 97% of them singletons. The top ten clones comprise approximately 0.37% of the sample. With respect to this clone: What this receptor recognizes is not known. No much larger clonotype is one base removed from it; base qualities were not supplied.

The CDR3 spans 15 residues, from the cysteine through the phenylalanine. Only CDR3 DNA remains: 45 bases, in frame from the first base. Sequenced material: T cells isolated from PBMCs. The chain couples TRBV21-1 to TRBJ1-4. TRBV21-1 is a pseudogene. This receptor was taken from a human donor in good health. CDR3 loop: CASRSVYITTEKLFF. The DNA reads as follows: TGTGCCAGCAGAAGCGTCTATATAACTACTGAAAAACTGTTTTTT.